This entry concerns a single TCR beta chain. What it binds is not known. From the RT-PCR reads, TCRdb called clonotypes with MiXCR, one entry per CDR3 protein. The table shows 500,000 or so distinct CDR3 sequences, with approximately 15% occurring only once. This entry comes from a study of response to subunit inactivated influenza vaccine. Study-wide points: The authors offered the suggestion that each seasonal influenza vaccination recruits few new T cells.

The V end lost 5 bases, the J end lost 6 bases, and 22 bases lay between the germline ends. This CDR3 comprises 17 residues. Germline V gene data show CDR1 as LGHNA and CDR2 as YNFKEQ. The TCR comes from a man aged 50-75 years who received an inactivated influenza vaccine. The sample in question was CD4+ T cells sorted from PBMCs, obtained around 25 months after vaccination. The chain links TRBV4-2 to TRBJ1-4, with no clear D. The CDR3 DNA is TGTGCCAGCAGCGCCGTGGTATTCGGGTCTATTGATGAAAAACTGTTTTTT. Encoded protein: CASSAVVFGSIDEKLFF.